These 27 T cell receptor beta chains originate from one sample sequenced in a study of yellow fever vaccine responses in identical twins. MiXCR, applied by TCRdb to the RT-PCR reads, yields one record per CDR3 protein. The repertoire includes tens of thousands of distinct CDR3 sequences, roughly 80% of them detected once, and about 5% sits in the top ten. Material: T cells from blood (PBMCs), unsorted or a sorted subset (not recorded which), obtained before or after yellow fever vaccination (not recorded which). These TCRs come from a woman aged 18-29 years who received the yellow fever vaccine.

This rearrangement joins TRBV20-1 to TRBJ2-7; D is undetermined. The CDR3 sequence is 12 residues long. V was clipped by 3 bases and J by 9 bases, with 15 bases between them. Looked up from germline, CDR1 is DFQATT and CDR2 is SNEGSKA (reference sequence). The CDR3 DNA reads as TGCAGTGCTAGGCTCCCCGGCGGCGGGCAGTACTTC. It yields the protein CSARLPGGGQYF.

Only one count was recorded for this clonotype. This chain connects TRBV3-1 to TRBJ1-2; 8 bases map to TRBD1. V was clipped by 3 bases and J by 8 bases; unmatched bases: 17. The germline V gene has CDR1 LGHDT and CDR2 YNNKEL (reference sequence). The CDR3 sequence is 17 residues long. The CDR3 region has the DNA TGTGCCAGCAGCCACGACAGGGGCGTAATGCGGGGGGCGGGCTACACCTTC. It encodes CASSHDRGVMRGAGYTF.

For the CDR3, the DNA is TGTGCCAGCACCCTTACGGTCCAACCCGGTGGATTTACTGAGCAGTTCTTC. This gives the protein CASTLTVQPGGFTEQFF. This rearrangement joins TRBV12-3 or TRBV12-4 to TRBJ2-1; D remains ambiguous. V gave up 7 bases and J gave up 9 bases, with 28 bases separating them. The CDR3 loop spans 17 amino acids.

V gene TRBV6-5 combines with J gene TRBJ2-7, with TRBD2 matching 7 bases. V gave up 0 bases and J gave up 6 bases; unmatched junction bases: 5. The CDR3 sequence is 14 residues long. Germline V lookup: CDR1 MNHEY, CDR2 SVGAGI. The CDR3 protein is CASSYSPGRGEQYV. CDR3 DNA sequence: TGTGCCAGCAGTTACTCTCCAGGGAGGGGCGAGCAGTACGTC.

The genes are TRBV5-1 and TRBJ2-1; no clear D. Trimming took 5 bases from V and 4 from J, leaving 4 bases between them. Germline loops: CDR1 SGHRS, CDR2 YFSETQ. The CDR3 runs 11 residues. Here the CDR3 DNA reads TGCGCCAGCAGGGTGTACAATGAGCAGTTCTTC. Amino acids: CASRVYNEQFF.

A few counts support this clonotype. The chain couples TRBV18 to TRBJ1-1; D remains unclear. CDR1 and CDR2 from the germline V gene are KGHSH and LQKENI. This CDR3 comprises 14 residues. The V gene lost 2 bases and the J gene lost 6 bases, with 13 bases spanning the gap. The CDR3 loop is CASSPVDAGPEAFF. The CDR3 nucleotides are TGTGCCAGCTCACCAGTTGACGCTGGACCTGAAGCTTTCTTT.

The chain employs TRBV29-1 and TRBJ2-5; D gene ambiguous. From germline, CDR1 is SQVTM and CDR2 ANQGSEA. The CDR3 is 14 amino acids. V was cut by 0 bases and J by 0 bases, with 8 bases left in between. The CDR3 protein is CSVEEYRDQETQYF. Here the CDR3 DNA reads TGCAGCGTTGAAGAGTACCGGGACCAAGAGACCCAGTACTTC.

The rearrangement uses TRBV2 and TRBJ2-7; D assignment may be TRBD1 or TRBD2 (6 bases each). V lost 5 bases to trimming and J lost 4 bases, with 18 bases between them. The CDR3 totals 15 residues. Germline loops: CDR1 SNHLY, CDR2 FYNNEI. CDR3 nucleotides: TGTGCCAGCAGTCCCGAGGGGGGAGAGGGATACGAGCAGTACTTC. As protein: CASSPEGGEGYEQYF.

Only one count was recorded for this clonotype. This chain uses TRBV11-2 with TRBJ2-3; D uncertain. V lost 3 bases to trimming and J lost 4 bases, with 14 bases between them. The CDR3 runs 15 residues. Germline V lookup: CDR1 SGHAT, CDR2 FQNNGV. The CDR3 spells CASSFSPTAADTQYF. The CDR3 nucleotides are TGTGCCAGCAGCTTTTCTCCCACGGCGGCAGATACGCAGTATTTT.

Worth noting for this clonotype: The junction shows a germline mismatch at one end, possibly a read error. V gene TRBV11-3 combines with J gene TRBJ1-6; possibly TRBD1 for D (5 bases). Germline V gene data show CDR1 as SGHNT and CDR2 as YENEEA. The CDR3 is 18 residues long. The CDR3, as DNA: TGTGCCAGCAGCTTAGGAAGGGGATGGCAGGGCCGGAATTCACCCCCCCACTTT. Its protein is CASSLGRGWQGRNSPPHF.

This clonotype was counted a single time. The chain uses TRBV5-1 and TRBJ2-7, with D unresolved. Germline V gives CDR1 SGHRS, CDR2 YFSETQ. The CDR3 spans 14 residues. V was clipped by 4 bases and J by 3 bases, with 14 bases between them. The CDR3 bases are TGCGCCAGCAGCCTTGACCCGGGCAACTACGAGCAGTACTTC. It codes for CASSLDPGNYEQYF. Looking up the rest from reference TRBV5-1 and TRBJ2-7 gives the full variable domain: KAGVTQTPRYLIKTRGQQVTLSCSPISGHRSVSWYQQTPGQGLQFLFEYFSETQRNKGNFPGRFSGRQFSNSRSEMNVSTLELGDSALYLCASSLDPGNYEQYFGPGTRLTVT.

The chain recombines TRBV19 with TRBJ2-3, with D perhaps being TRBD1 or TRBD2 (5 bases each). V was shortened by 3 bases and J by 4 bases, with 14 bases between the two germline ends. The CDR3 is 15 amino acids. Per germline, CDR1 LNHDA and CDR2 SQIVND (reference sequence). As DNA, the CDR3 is TGTGCCAGTAGTATGGGGCTAGCTGGGGCAGATACGCAGTATTTT. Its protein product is CASSMGLAGADTQYF.

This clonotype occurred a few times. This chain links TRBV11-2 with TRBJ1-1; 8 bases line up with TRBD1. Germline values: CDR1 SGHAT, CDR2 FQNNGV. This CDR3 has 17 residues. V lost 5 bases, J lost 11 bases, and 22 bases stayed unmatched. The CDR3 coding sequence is TGTGCCAGCAGCCCGAAGCAGGGGGCGGTCTTCGGACGACGGGCTTTCTTT. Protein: CASSPKQGAVFGRRAFF.

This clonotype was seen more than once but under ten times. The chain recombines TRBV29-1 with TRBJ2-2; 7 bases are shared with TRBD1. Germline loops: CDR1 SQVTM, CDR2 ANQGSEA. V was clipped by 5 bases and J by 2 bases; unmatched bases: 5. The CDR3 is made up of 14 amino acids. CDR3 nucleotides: TGCAGCGTTCGGGACAGCGCTAACACCGGGGAGCTGTTTTTT. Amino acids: CSVRDSANTGELFF.

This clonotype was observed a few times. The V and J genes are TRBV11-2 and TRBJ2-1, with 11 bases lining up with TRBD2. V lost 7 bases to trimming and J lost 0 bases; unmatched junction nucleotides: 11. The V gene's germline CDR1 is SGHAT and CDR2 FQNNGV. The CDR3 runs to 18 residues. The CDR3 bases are TGTGCCAGCAAGTTCCCTAGCGGGAGGCTTAGCTCCTACAATGAGCAGTTCTTC. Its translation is CASKFPSGRLSSYNEQFF.

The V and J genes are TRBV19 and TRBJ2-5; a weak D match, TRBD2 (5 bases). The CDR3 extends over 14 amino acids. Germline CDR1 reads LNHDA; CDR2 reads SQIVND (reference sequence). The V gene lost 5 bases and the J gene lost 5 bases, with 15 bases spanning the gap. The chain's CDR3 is CASSPSGERETQYF. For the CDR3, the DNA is TGTGCCAGTAGTCCCTCCGGGGAGAGGGAGACCCAGTACTTC.

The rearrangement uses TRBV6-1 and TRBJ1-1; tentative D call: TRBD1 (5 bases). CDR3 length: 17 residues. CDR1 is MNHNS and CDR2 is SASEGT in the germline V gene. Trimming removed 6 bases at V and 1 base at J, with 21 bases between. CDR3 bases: TGTGCCAGCAGGACCTCGGGGCTAGGGGCCCCGAACACTGAAGCTTTCTTT. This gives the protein CASRTSGLGAPNTEAFF.

Here the CDR3 reads CASSARENTEAFF. For the CDR3, the DNA is TGTGCCAGCAGTGCCCGGGAGAACACTGAAGCTTTCTTT. The chain has TRBV6-1 and TRBJ1-1, with D hard to call. Germline V gene lookup returns CDR1 MNHNS and CDR2 SASEGT. V was trimmed by 4 bases and J by 1 base, leaving 7 bases between them. The CDR3 extends over 13 amino acids.

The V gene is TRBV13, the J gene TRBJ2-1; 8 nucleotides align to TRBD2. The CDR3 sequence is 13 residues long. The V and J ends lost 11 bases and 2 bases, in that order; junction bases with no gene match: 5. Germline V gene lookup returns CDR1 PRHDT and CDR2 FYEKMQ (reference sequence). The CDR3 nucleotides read TGTGCCGGGCACGGGAGGGCCTACAATGAGCAGTTCTTC. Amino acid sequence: CAGHGRAYNEQFF. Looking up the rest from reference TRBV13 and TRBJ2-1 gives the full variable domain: AAGVIQSPRHLIKEKRETATLKCYPIPRHDTVYWYQQGPGQDPQFLISFYEKMQSDKGSIPDRFSAQQFSDYHSELNMSSLELGDSALYFCAGHGRAYNEQFFGPGTRLTVL.

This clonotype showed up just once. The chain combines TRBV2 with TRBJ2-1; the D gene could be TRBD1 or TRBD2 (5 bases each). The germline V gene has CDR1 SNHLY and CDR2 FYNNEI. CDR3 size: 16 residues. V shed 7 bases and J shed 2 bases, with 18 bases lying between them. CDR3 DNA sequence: TGTGCCAGCACCCCCTCGGGGCCGACCACCTACAATGAGCAGTTCTTC. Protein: CASTPSGPTTYNEQFF.

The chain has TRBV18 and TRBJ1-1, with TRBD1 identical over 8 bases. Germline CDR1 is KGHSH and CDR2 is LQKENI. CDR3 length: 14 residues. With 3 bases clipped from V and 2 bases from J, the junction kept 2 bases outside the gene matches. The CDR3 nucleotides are TGTGCCAGCTCACCCACAGGGGGAAACACTGAAGCTTTCTTT. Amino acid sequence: CASSPTGGNTEAFF.

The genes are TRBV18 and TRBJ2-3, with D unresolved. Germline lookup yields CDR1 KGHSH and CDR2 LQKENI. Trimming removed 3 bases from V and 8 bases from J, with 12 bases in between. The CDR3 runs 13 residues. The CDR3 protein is CASSPPSLVTQYF. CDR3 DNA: TGTGCCAGCTCACCTCCTTCTTTGGTTACGCAGTATTTT.

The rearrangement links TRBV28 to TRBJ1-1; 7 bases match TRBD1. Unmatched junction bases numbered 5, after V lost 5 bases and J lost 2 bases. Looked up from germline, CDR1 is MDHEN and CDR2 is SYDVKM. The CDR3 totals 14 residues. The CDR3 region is CASSLDRVNTEAFF. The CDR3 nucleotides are TGTGCCAGCAGTCTCGACAGGGTAAACACTGAAGCTTTCTTT.

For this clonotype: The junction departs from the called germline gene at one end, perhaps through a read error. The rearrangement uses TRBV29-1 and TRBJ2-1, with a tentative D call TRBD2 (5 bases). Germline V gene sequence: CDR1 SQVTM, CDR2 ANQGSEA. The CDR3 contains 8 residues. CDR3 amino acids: CSVDWTLF. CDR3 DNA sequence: TGCAGCGTTGATTGGACTCTCTTC.

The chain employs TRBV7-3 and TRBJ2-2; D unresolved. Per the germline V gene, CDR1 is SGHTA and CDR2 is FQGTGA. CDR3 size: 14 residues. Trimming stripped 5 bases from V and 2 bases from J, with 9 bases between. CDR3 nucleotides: TGTGCCAGCAGCCGGACGTCTAACACCGGGGAGCTGTTTTTT. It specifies CASSRTSNTGELFF.

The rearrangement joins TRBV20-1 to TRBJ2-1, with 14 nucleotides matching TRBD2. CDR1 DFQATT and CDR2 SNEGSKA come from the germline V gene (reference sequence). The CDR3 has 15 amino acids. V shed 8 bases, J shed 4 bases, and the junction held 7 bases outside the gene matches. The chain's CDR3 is CSISGTSGGYNEQFF. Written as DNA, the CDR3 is TGCAGTATATCCGGGACTAGCGGGGGTTACAATGAGCAGTTCTTC.

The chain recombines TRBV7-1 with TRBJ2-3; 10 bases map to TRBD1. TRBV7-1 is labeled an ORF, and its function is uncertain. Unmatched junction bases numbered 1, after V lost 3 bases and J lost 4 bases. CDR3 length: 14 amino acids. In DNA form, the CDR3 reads TGTGCCAGCAGCTCCGACAGGGGGCCAGATACGCAGTATTTT. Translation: CASSSDRGPDTQYF.